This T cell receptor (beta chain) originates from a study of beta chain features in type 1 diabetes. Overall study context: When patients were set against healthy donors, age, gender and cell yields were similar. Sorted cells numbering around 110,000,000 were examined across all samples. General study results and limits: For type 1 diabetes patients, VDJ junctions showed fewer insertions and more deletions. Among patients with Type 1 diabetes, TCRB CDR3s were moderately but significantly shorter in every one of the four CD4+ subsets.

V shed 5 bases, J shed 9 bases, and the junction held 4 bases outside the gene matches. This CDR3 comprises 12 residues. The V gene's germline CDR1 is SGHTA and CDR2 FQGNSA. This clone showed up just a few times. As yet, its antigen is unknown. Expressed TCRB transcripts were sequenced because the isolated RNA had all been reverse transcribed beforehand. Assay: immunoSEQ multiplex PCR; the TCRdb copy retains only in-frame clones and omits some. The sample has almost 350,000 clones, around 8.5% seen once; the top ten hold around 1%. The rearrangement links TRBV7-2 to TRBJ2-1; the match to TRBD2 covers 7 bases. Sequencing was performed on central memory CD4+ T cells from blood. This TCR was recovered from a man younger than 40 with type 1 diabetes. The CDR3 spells CASSLSGGEQFF. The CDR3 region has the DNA TGTGCCAGCAGCCTTTCGGGGGGTGAGCAGTTCTTC. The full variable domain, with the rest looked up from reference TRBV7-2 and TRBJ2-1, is GAGVSQSPSNKVTEKGKDVELRCDPISGHTALYWYRQSLGQGLEFLIYFQGNSAPDKSGLPSDRFSAERTGGSVSTLTIQRTQQEDSAVYLCASSLSGGEQFFGPGTRLTVL.